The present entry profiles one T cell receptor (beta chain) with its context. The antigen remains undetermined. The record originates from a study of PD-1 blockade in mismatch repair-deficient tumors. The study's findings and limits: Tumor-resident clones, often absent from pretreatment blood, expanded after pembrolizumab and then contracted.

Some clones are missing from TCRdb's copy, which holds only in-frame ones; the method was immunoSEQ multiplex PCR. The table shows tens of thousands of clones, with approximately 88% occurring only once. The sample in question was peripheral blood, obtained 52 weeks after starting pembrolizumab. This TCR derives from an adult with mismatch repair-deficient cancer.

The CDR3 coding sequence is TGTGCCAGCAGCTCACGGACTAGCGGGCTACAGTTCTTC. Protein product: CASSSRTSGLQFF. The rearrangement links TRBV7-8 to TRBJ2-1; 11 bases are a match to TRBD2. Germline CDR1 and CDR2: SGHVS and FQNEAQ. The junction had 6 bases not matched to a gene; V was cut back by 4 bases and J by 13 bases. This CDR3 region has 13 residues.